These 23 T cell receptor beta chains share one sample of origin, sequenced in a study of cytomegalovirus exposure and HLA in healthy donors (dated by TCRdb to between 2016 and 2019). Library method: the immunoSEQ multiplex PCR assay. What TCRdb holds here is the immuneACCESS table cut down to in-frame rearrangements. Part of the clones is not present; checked against another copy, under half of the missing clones reflect an unresolved V gene, and the others are unexplained. For this sample there are 95,000 to 120,000 clones; approximately 85% appear just once. The top ten clonotypes cover 3% to 3.5% of the sample. The material sequenced was PBMCs. All receptors come from a woman aged 18-29 years in good health and CMV-seronegative.

CDR3 loop: CASSALELGLETQYF. The CDR3 bases are TGTGCCAGCAGCGCCCTCGAGCTGGGCTTGGAGACCCAGTACTTC. This rearrangement joins TRBV9 to TRBJ2-5, with unresolved D. Germline V CDR1 and CDR2: SGDLS, YYNGEE. This CDR3 spans 15 amino acids. Trimming took off 3 bases at V and 5 bases at J, with 17 bases between the two ends. The full variable domain, with the rest looked up from reference TRBV9 and TRBJ2-5, is DSGVTQTPKHLITATGQRVTLRCSPRSGDLSVYWYQQSLDQGLQFLIQYYNGEERAKGNILERFSAQQFPDLHSELNLSSLELGDSALYFCASSALELGLETQYFGPGTRLLVL.

The chain joins TRBV5-5 to TRBJ2-7; D not certain. CDR3 length: 13 amino acids. V lost 1 base and J lost 2, with 7 bases in between. Germline-derived CDR1 and CDR2 are SGHKS and YYEKEE (reference sequence). Here the CDR3 DNA reads TGTGCCAGCAGCTTGCAGAACACCTACGAGCAGTACTTC. Its translation: CASSLQNTYEQYF.

V and J are TRBV9 and TRBJ1-6; 9 nucleotides align to TRBD1. The ends lost 3 bases at V and 7 bases at J; junction bases unmatched: 5. The CDR3 contains 15 residues. From germline, CDR1 is SGDLS and CDR2 YYNGEE. The CDR3 nucleotides read TGTGCCAGCAGCGCGGACAGGGGCGCGAATTCACCCCTCCACTTT. Translated: CASSADRGANSPLHF.

The chain carries TRBV2 and TRBJ1-1; D may be TRBD1 (6 bases). V was cut by 9 bases and J by 3 bases, with 14 bases left in between. The CDR3 has 13 amino acids. Germline loops: CDR1 SNHLY, CDR2 FYNNEI. CDR3 bases: TGTGCCAGGACAGCTCAGGGGTACACTGAAGCTTTCTTT. Translated: CARTAQGYTEAFF.

The chain recombines TRBV5-1 with TRBJ1-4; possible D gene TRBD1, 5 bases. Germline CDR1 is SGHRS and CDR2 is YFSETQ. The CDR3 loop spans 15 amino acids. V lost 2 bases and J 2 bases, leaving 10 bases between the germline ends. The CDR3 nucleotides read TGCGCCAGCAGCTTAGCCAGGGCCACTAATGAAAAACTGTTTTTT. Protein: CASSLARATNEKLFF.

The V and J genes are TRBV19 and TRBJ1-2, with TRBD1 matching 9 bases. The V segment lost 3 bases and the J segment 3 bases; nucleotides outside the gene matches: 5. Per the germline V gene, CDR1 is LNHDA and CDR2 is SQIVND (reference sequence). CDR3 size: 15 residues. CDR3 sequence: CASSIGTGMDYGYTF. The CDR3 DNA sequence: TGTGCCAGTAGTATTGGGACAGGGATGGACTATGGCTACACCTTC.

The rearrangement joins TRBV5-6 to TRBJ2-1, with 9 bases lining up with TRBD2. The CDR3 is 18 residues long. Germline V gene lookup returns CDR1 SGHDT and CDR2 YYEEEE. V lost 4 bases and J lost 4; bases outside the gene matches: 15. The CDR3: CASSRRRLAGTSYNEQFF. The CDR3 nucleotides are TGTGCCAGCAGCCGCCGGCGGCTAGCGGGGACCTCGTACAATGAGCAGTTCTTC.

V usage is TRBV28 and J usage is TRBJ1-4; no definite D call. Trimming removed 4 bases at V and 0 bases at J, with 6 bases between. Per the germline V gene, CDR1 is MDHEN and CDR2 is SYDVKM. CDR3 length: 14 residues. For the CDR3, the DNA is TGTGCCAGCAGTTGGGCCTCAACTAATGAAAAACTGTTTTTT. Encoded protein: CASSWASTNEKLFF. The full variable domain, in which reference TRBV28 and TRBJ1-4 provide the parts outside the CDR3, is DVKVTQSSRYLVKRTGEKVFLECVQDMDHENMFWYRQDPGLGLRLIYFSYDVKMKEKGDIPEGYSVSREKKERFSLILESASTNQTSMYLCASSWASTNEKLFFGSGTQLSVL.

The V gene is TRBV2, the J gene TRBJ2-5; D unresolved. V was trimmed by 6 bases and J by 1 base, leaving 12 bases between them. This CDR3 is built from 14 residues. Germline CDR1 is SNHLY and CDR2 is FYNNEI. CDR3 sequence (DNA): TGTGCCAGCAGAAAACCGGGTTCCCAAGAGACCCAGTACTTC. It specifies CASRKPGSQETQYF. The whole variable domain, remainder taken from reference TRBV2 and TRBJ2-5, is EPEVTQTPSHQVTQMGQEVILRCVPISNHLYFYWYRQILGQKVEFLVSFYNNEISEKSEIFDDQFSVERPDGSNFTLKIRSTKLEDSAMYFCASRKPGSQETQYFGPGTRLLVL.

This CDR3 is CASSFTPGSTLQLEQFF. CDR3 coding DNA: TGTGCCAGCAGCTTTACGCCGGGATCCACTTTACAATTAGAGCAGTTCTTC. The gene calls are TRBV9 and TRBJ2-1; perhaps TRBD2 as D (5 bases). This CDR3 has 17 amino acids. With 4 bases removed from V and 10 bases from J, the gap between germline ends came to 27 bases. Germline CDR1 is SGDLS and CDR2 is YYNGEE.

This chain links TRBV2 with TRBJ2-1, with 11 bases fitting TRBD1. With V trimmed by 6 bases and J by 6 bases, 10 bases remained unmatched. The CDR3 is 16 amino acids. Germline lookup yields CDR1 SNHLY and CDR2 FYNNEI. The CDR3 DNA reads TGTGCCAGCAGGTACTCCGGGACAGGGGGGATCAATGAGCAGTTCTTC. Its protein is CASRYSGTGGINEQFF. The variable domain in full, with the rest retrieved from reference TRBV2 and TRBJ2-1, is EPEVTQTPSHQVTQMGQEVILRCVPISNHLYFYWYRQILGQKVEFLVSFYNNEISEKSEIFDDQFSVERPDGSNFTLKIRSTKLEDSAMYFCASRYSGTGGINEQFFGPGTRLTVL.

The chain joins TRBV7-7 to TRBJ2-7, with 7 bases identical to TRBD1. Germline V gene sequence: CDR1 SSHAT, CDR2 FNYEAQ (reference sequence). V lost 2 bases to trimming and J lost 2 bases; unmatched junction nucleotides: 3. The CDR3 runs to 14 residues. CDR3 nucleotide sequence: TGTGCCAGCAGCTTATCTCAGGGGGCCTACGAGCAGTACTTC. This codes for CASSLSQGAYEQYF. Using reference TRBV7-7 and TRBJ2-7 for the parts outside the CDR3, the full variable domain is GAGVSQSPRYKVTKRGQDVTLRCDPISSHATLYWYQQALGQGPEFLTYFNYEAQPDKSGLPSDRFSAERPEGSISTLTIQRTEQRDSAMYRCASSLSQGAYEQYFGPGTRLTVT.

The V gene is TRBV6-5, the J gene TRBJ1-1; D gene ambiguous. V dropped 5 bases and J dropped 2 bases, with 6 bases sitting between them. Germline CDR1 reads MNHEY; CDR2 reads SVGAGI. The CDR3 loop spans 12 amino acids. CDR3 loop: CASSPYNTEAFF. DNA for the CDR3: TGTGCCAGCAGTCCCTACAACACTGAAGCTTTCTTT.

V gene TRBV27 combines with J gene TRBJ2-2; D unresolved. This CDR3 has 17 residues. Trimming stripped 3 bases from V and 2 bases from J, with 16 bases between. From germline, CDR1 is MNHEY and CDR2 SMNVEV (reference sequence). CDR3 DNA: TGTGCCAGCAGTTTTAAGGTGGGCCTTCCTAACACCGGGGAGCTGTTTTTT. Translating gives CASSFKVGLPNTGELFF.

The rearrangement joins TRBV25-1 to TRBJ1-4; 10 bases are a match to TRBD1. Trimming cost V 2 bases and J 8 bases; bases outside gene matches: 14. Germline V gene data show CDR1 as MGHDK and CDR2 as SYGVNS. The length of the CDR3 is 18 residues. The CDR3 DNA sequence: TGTGCCAGCAGTGAAGTGGGGACAGGGGAAGGAGGCGACGAAAAACTGTTTTTT. Translated, it gives CASSEVGTGEGGDEKLFF.

The rearrangement links TRBV6-1 to TRBJ2-1, with D possibly TRBD2 on 5 matching bases. Germline V gives CDR1 MNHNS, CDR2 SASEGT. The ends were cut back, 3 bases at V and 12 bases at J, with 15 bases in the middle. There are 13 residues in the CDR3. Here the CDR3 reads CASSEGGGGWQFF. Written as DNA, the CDR3 is TGTGCCAGCAGTGAGGGCGGTGGCGGGTGGCAGTTCTTC.

CDR3 coding DNA: TGTGCCAGCAGCCCAACTGCAGGGGGCCTACTATATGGCTACACCTTC. Translated, it gives CASSPTAGGLLYGYTF. This chain joins TRBV7-6 and TRBJ1-2, with 8 bases fitting TRBD1. The CDR3 contains 16 residues. V shed 5 bases, J shed 5 bases, and the junction held 13 bases outside the gene matches. CDR1 is SGHVS, CDR2 FNYEAQ, per germline.

This clone has only one observation. The rearrangement joins TRBV10-3 to TRBJ2-2; D perhaps matches TRBD2 (6 bases). V was shortened by 2 bases and J by 4 bases, with 11 bases between the two germline ends. Germline V gene sequence: CDR1 ENHRY, CDR2 SYGVKD. CDR3 size: 15 residues. The CDR3 coding sequence is TGTGCCATCAGTGAGAGGAGGGATCTCACCGGGGAGCTGTTTTTT. This gives the protein CAISERRDLTGELFF.

This chain joins TRBV7-9 and TRBJ2-7; TRBD1 matches at 8 bases. CDR1 is SEHNR and CDR2 is FQNEAQ in the germline V gene (reference sequence). V trimming: 6 bases; J trimming: 3 bases; junction bases outside the gene matches: 13. This CDR3 has 16 residues. The CDR3 sequence is CASSLSTGADLYEQYF. CDR3 DNA: TGTGCCAGCAGTCTCTCGACAGGGGCGGACCTCTACGAGCAGTACTTC.

The chain couples TRBV19 to TRBJ2-3; possibly TRBD2 for D (6 bases). Per the germline V gene, CDR1 is LNHDA and CDR2 is SQIVND (reference sequence). V was clipped by 3 bases and J by 1 base, with 11 bases between them. CDR3 length: 15 residues. The CDR3 reads CASSMDGGGTDTQYF. The DNA for the CDR3 is TGTGCCAGTAGTATGGACGGGGGTGGCACAGATACGCAGTATTTT.

This sequence joins TRBV7-6 and TRBJ2-5; the D gene is possibly TRBD1 (5 bases). V was clipped by 1 base and J by 5 bases, with 20 bases between them. The germline CDR1 and CDR2 sequences are SGHVS and FNYEAQ. This CDR3 has 17 amino acids. The CDR3 bases are TGTGCCAGCAGCTTAGACGGCGGCAGGGTAGGGATTGAGACCCAGTACTTC. Protein sequence: CASSLDGGRVGIETQYF.

V is TRBV6-5 and J is TRBJ1-1; possible D gene TRBD1, 5 bases. This CDR3 region has 15 residues. V was trimmed by 0 bases and J by 5 bases, leaving 13 bases between them. Germline V CDR1 and CDR2: MNHEY, SVGAGI. The CDR3 region has the DNA TGTGCCAGCAGTTACTCTGCAGGGCGGGATACTGAAGCTTTCTTT. As protein: CASSYSAGRDTEAFF.

The rearrangement joins TRBV6-1 to TRBJ2-2; 7 bases align to TRBD1. Germline V gives CDR1 MNHNS, CDR2 SASEGT. Trimming took 4 bases from V and 2 from J; bases not matched to a gene: 7. This CDR3 is 16 amino acids long. CDR3: CASSAYRGTNTGELFF. The CDR3 DNA reads TGTGCCAGCAGTGCTTACAGGGGCACTAACACCGGGGAGCTGTTTTTT.